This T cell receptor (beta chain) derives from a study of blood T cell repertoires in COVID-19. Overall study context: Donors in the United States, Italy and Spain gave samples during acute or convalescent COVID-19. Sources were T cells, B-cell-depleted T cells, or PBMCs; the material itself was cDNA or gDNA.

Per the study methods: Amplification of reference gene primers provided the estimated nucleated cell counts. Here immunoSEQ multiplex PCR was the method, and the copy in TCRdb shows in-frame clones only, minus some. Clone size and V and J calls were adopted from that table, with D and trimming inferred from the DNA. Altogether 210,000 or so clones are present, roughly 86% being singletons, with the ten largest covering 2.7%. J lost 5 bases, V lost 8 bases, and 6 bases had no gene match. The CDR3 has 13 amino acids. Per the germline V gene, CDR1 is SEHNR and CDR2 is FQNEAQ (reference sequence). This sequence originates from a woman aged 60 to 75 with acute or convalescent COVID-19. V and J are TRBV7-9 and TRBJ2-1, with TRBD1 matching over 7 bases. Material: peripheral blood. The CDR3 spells CASQGTVNNEQFF. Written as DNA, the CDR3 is TGTGCCAGCCAAGGGACAGTCAACAATGAGCAGTTCTTC.